The source of this T cell receptor beta chain is a study of human T cells and chemical hapten exposure. This clonotype was counted many times. Its antigen is not identified. Study results and caveats: Expanded TCRs formed significantly more large CDR3 similarity clusters than controls. Patch test score rose with PT1 expanded TCR count, significant at thresholds 8, 16 and 32, not 4.

The germline V gene encodes CDR1 MNHEY and CDR2 SMNVEV (reference sequence). Trimming at V came to 7 bases and at J to 12 bases, leaving 12 bases not matched to a gene. CDR3 length: 14 amino acids. TCRdb used MiXCR to reprocess the RACE reads, holding one entry per CDR3 protein. The table lists 130,000 or so distinct CDR3 sequences, approximately 10% of them singletons. Regarding time point: patch test 3, about 24 weeks after DPC sensitization. Treatment described: therapeutic diphenylcyclopropenone sensitization with weekly scalp DPC. The sample was whole blood, taken in connection with sensitization to the hapten diphenylcyclopropenone (DPC). The source of this sequence is a woman in her 50s with alopecia areata. Some clones in this sample may be carry-over from other donors' samples. This chain uses TRBV27 with TRBJ2-1; 10 bases fit TRBD1. The CDR3 loop is CASIGDRGPYRQFF. Written as DNA, the CDR3 is TGTGCCAGCATTGGGGACAGGGGCCCCTACAGGCAGTTCTTC.